These 15 T cell receptor beta chains originate from one sample sequenced in a study of shared clonotypes between healthy human individuals. Using immunoSEQ multiplex PCR, the repertoire was profiled, and TCRdb retains in-frame clones only, with some absent. The table shows 1,100,000 or so clones, with roughly 74% occurring only once. The specimen sequenced was memory CD4+ T cells from PBMCs. The subset: CD45RA-negative fraction. The receptor set was obtained from a man younger than 30 in good health. Some clones in this sample may be carry-over from other donors' samples.

With respect to this clone: Germline is not matched at one junction end, which may reflect a read error. The rearrangement links TRBV29-1 to TRBJ1-2, with a weak D call TRBD1 (5 bases). Germline V gives CDR1 SQVTM, CDR2 ANQGSEA. There are 13 residues in the CDR3. The CDR3 DNA is TGCAGCGTTGATGGGACTGCTAAGTATGGCTACACCTTC. It yields the protein CSVDGTAKYGYTF.

This chain uses TRBV9 with TRBJ2-3; D unresolved. The CDR3 is made up of 17 amino acids. V gave up 0 bases and J gave up 2 bases, with 16 bases separating them. Germline V gene sequence: CDR1 SGDLS, CDR2 YYNGEE. CDR3 sequence (DNA): TGTGCCAGCAGCGTAGCCTGGCGGACGGATGACACAGATACGCAGTATTTT. Translating gives CASSVAWRTDDTDTQYF.

V gene TRBV18 combines with J gene TRBJ1-2; TRBD1 might be the D (5 bases). In germline, CDR1 is KGHSH, CDR2 LQKENI. The CDR3 runs 13 residues. V was pared by 3 bases and J by 6 bases, with 11 bases between. CDR3 loop: CASSPPGSHGYTF. The CDR3 nucleotides are TGTGCCAGCTCACCCCCAGGGAGCCATGGCTACACCTTC.

The chain uses TRBV5-4 and TRBJ2-7; unclear D gene. The CDR3 is 12 amino acids. Germline-derived CDR1 and CDR2 are SGHNT and YYREEE (reference sequence). Deletions cut 4 bases from V and 8 bases from J, with 13 bases between. CDR3 region: CASSPGLSQQYF. CDR3 sequence (DNA): TGTGCCAGCAGCCCCGGCCTCTCCCAGCAGTACTTC.

The chain links TRBV4-1 to TRBJ2-7; tentative D call: TRBD1 (6 bases). The CDR3 is made up of 14 amino acids. CDR1 MGHRA and CDR2 YSYEKL come from the germline V gene. Trimming shortened V by 3 bases and J by 3 bases, and 12 bases separated the two germline ends. The CDR3 loop is CASSHLGQNYEQYF. In DNA form, the CDR3 reads TGCGCCAGCAGCCACCTAGGACAGAACTACGAGCAGTACTTC.

This clone was counted between two and nine times. At the DNA level, this CDR3 is encoded by other sequences in the same sample as well. The CDR3 coding sequence is TGCGCCAGCAGCCCCCGGGGTAGCGGAAGGGGAGATACGCAGTATTTT. Translation: CASSPRGSGRGDTQYF. This chain uses TRBV5-1 with TRBJ2-3, with TRBD2 as a possible D gene (6 bases). This CDR3 region has 16 residues. V lost 4 bases, J lost 5 bases, and 20 bases lay in between. Germline CDR1 SGHRS, CDR2 YFSETQ.

A few counts support this clone. The chain joins TRBV4-1 to TRBJ2-3; 10 bases are shared with TRBD2. The V gene's germline CDR1 is MGHRA and CDR2 YSYEKL. This CDR3 region has 18 residues. Trimming removed 0 bases from V and 2 bases from J; junction bases left unmatched: 8. CDR3 sequence reads: CASSQDSSGSPITDTQYF. The CDR3 DNA is TGCGCCAGCAGCCAAGATTCTAGCGGGAGTCCGATCACAGATACGCAGTATTTT.

The V and J genes are TRBV5-6 and TRBJ2-7; either TRBD1 or TRBD2 may fit D (5 bases each). The CDR3 is 15 amino acids. Germline V lookup: CDR1 SGHDT, CDR2 YYEEEE. V lost 1 base and J lost 0, with 11 bases in between. The CDR3 coding sequence is TGTGCCAGCAGCTTGCTCGGGGCTAGCTCCTACGAGCAGTACTTC. It is translated as CASSLLGASSYEQYF.

The chain is built from TRBV9 and TRBJ2-5; TRBD2 matches 9 bases. The CDR3 length is 19 residues. V shed 2 bases, J shed 1 base, and the junction held 15 bases outside the gene matches. CDR1 is SGDLS and CDR2 is YYNGEE in the germline V gene. The CDR3 is CASSVVPIAGVGPQETQYF. CDR3 DNA sequence: TGTGCCAGCAGCGTCGTTCCGATAGCGGGAGTGGGGCCCCAAGAGACCCAGTACTTC.

The chain combines TRBV28 with TRBJ1-2; TRBD1 might be the D (6 bases). V was cut by 3 bases and J by 4 bases, with 18 bases left in between. This CDR3 contains 16 residues. The germline V gene has CDR1 MDHEN and CDR2 SYDVKM. The CDR3 DNA is TGTGCCAGCAGTTTGCCAGGGGCACCCAATGTCTATGGCTACACCTTC. It translates to CASSLPGAPNVYGYTF.

The gene calls are TRBV2 and TRBJ2-7; D may correspond to TRBD1 or TRBD2 (5 bases each). V lost 5 bases to trimming and J lost 1 base, with 15 bases between them. Germline V gene lookup returns CDR1 SNHLY and CDR2 FYNNEI. This CDR3 comprises 15 residues. The CDR3 coding sequence is TGTGCCAGCAGTACTCAAACGGGGCAATCCTACGAGCAGTACTTC. Encoded protein: CASSTQTGQSYEQYF.

CDR3 region: CASSPVMNTGELFF. The CDR3 nucleotides are TGTGCCAGCTCGCCAGTTATGAACACCGGGGAGCTGTTTTTT. The chain has TRBV18 and TRBJ2-2; D not resolved. Trimming shortened V by 6 bases and J by 1 base, and 9 bases separated the two germline ends. The CDR3 consists of 14 residues. Per germline, CDR1 KGHSH and CDR2 LQKENI.

The chain carries TRBV9 and TRBJ2-5; 11 positions agree with TRBD1. V dropped 0 bases and J dropped 5; count of bases not matched to a gene: 6. The CDR3 length is 16 residues. In germline, CDR1 is SGDLS, CDR2 YYNGEE. CDR3 protein: CASSVVGTGGAETQYF. CDR3 bases: TGTGCCAGCAGCGTAGTAGGGACAGGGGGGGCGGAGACCCAGTACTTC.

This rearrangement joins TRBV5-1 to TRBJ1-1, with TRBD1 matching over 11 bases. The CDR3 is 17 amino acids. The germline CDR1 and CDR2 sequences are SGHRS and YFSETQ. J lost 0 bases, V lost 4 bases, and 8 bases had no gene match. Here the CDR3 reads CASSTGQGATMNTEAFF. The DNA of the CDR3 is TGCGCCAGCAGCACCGGACAGGGGGCTACAATGAACACTGAAGCTTTCTTT.

The V call is TRBV28, the J call TRBJ1-3, with D uncertain. Germline CDR1 is MDHEN and CDR2 is SYDVKM. Trimming stripped 8 bases from V and 7 bases from J, with 15 bases between. The CDR3 loop spans 13 amino acids. CDR3 nucleotides: TGTGCCAGCGGAACCCTTAACTTTAACACCATATATTTT. Its protein product is CASGTLNFNTIYF.